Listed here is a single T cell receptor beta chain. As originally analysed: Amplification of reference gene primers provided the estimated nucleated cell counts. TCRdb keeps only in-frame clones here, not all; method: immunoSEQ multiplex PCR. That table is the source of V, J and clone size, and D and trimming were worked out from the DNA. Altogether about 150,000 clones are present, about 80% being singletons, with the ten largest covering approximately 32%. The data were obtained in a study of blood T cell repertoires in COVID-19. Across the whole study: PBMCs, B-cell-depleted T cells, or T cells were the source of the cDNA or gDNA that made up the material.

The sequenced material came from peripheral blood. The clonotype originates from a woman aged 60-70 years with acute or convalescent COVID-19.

Here the CDR3 reads CAETGEEHEQYV. The DNA of the CDR3 is TGTGCGGAAACAGGGGAGGAACACGAGCAGTACGTC. The V call is TRBV18, the J call TRBJ2-7, with a tentative D call TRBD1 (7 bases). Per germline, CDR1 KGHSH and CDR2 LQKENI. This CDR3 comprises 12 residues.